This is a list of T cell receptor beta chains from one sample in a study of blood T cell repertoires in COVID-19. Sequencing was performed with immunoSEQ multiplex PCR; in TCRdb, only in-frame clones are kept and a portion is missing. The sample lists roughly 150,000 clones, more than 75% occurring once. The sequenced sample consisted of peripheral blood. These receptors all come from a human donor with acute or convalescent COVID-19. The donor label of this sample is uncertain. The CDR3 runs from the conserved cysteine through the conserved F or W. A D gene is named only where the DNA matches it firmly. Expanded clones are given a class, and other clones once, few, many or no size at all.

>once|TRBV19|TRBD1|TRBJ1-6
CASSREGTGGKALYNSPLHF
TGTGCCAGTAGCCGGGAAGGGACAGGGGGCAAGGCCCTTTATAATTCACCCCTCCACTTT
>-|TRBV25-1|TRBD1|TRBJ1-5
CASSRGRDQPQHF
TGTGCCAGCAGTAGGGGGCGGGATCAGCCCCAGCATTTT
>-|TRBV5-1|-|TRBJ2-2
CASSLGVTGELFF
TGCGCCAGCAGCTTGGGAGTCACCGGGGAGCTGTTTTTT
>-|TRBV5-1|-|TRBJ2-5
CASSLALGEGSWETQYF
TGCGCCAGCAGCTTGGCCTTAGGTGAGGGTTCCTGGGAGACCCAGTACTTC
>-|TRBV6-5|TRBD1|TRBJ1-2
CASGQARVGYGYTF
TGTGCCAGCGGACAGGCACGGGTTGGCTATGGCTACACCTTC
>-|TRBV27|TRBD1|TRBJ2-1
CASSRNRGGLNEQFF
TGTGCCAGCAGCCGGAACAGGGGTGGGCTCAATGAGCAGTTCTTC
>-|TRBV19|TRBD1|TRBJ2-7
CASTEGTGASYEQYF
TGTGCCAGTACCGAAGGGACAGGGGCCTCCTACGAGCAGTACTTC
>-|TRBV9|-|TRBJ2-1
CASSVGEHPTGEQFF
TGTGCCAGCAGCGTTGGAGAACATCCGACTGGTGAGCAGTTCTTC
>once|TRBV28|-|TRBJ2-5
CASAVLRETQYF
TGTGCCAGCGCGGTATTAAGAGAGACCCAGTACTTC
>-|TRBV5-1|-|TRBJ2-2
CASSTGRGSYTGELFF
TGCGCCAGCAGCACAGGCCGGGGGTCTTACACCGGGGAGCTGTTTTTT
>-|TRBV5-4|TRBD2|TRBJ2-1
CASSLTSGGAAGEQFF
TGTGCCAGCAGCTTGACTAGCGGGGGGGCAGCGGGTGAGCAGTTCTTC
>-|TRBV23-1|-|TRBJ1-1
CASSQSKTDSAEAFF
TGCGCCAGCAGTCAATCTAAGACGGACAGCGCTGAAGCTTTCTTT
>-|TRBV12-3/TRBV12-4|-|TRBJ1-2
CASSLQGNGYTF
TGTGCCAGCAGCCTACAGGGTAATGGCTACACCTTC
>-|TRBV4-3|-|TRBJ1-3
CASSQGAGAGNTIYF
TGCGCCAGCAGCCAAGGCGCAGGCGCTGGAAACACCATATATTTT
>-|TRBV19|TRBD1|TRBJ1-2
CASSTPDRGGYGYTF
TGTGCCAGTAGTACCCCCGACAGGGGTGGCTATGGCTACACCTTC
>once|TRBV27|TRBD1|TRBJ1-1
CASSLSQGAAAFF
TGTGCCAGCAGTTTATCACAGGGGGCGGCAGCTTTCTTT
>once|TRBV19|TRBD1|TRBJ1-2
CASRSGTGPYGYTF
TGTGCCAGTAGATCCGGGACAGGGCCCTATGGCTACACCTTC
>-|TRBV10-1|TRBD1|TRBJ1-2
CASSRTGYYGYTF
TGCGCCAGCAGTCGGACAGGTTACTATGGCTACACCTTC
>-|TRBV7-2|-|TRBJ1-2
CASSSTRGVAGYTF
TGTGCCAGCAGCTCCACGCGGGGGGTGGCTGGCTACACCTTC
>-|TRBV19|TRBD1|TRBJ1-1
CASSFTGTGVNTEAFF
TGTGCCAGTAGTTTTACCGGGACAGGAGTGAACACTGAAGCTTTCTTT
>-|TRBV27|-|TRBJ2-7
CASILRSSPRIPSSYEQYF
TGTGCCAGCATCCTAAGGAGCTCCCCCCGGATCCCGAGCTCCTACGAGCAGTACTTC
>-|TRBV6-5|TRBD1|TRBJ1-1
CATGGRGQAFF
TGTGCCACAGGGGGACGGGGGCAAGCTTTCTTT
>-|TRBV15|-|TRBJ2-2
CATNPRQATLNTGELFF
TGTGCCACCAACCCCCGGCAGGCAACCCTGAACACCGGGGAGCTGTTTTTT
>-|TRBV3-1/TRBV3-2|TRBD2|TRBJ2-5
CASSQGRTSRETQYF
TGTGCCAGCAGCCAAGGGAGGACTAGCCGGGAGACCCAGTACTTC
>-|TRBV19|TRBD1|TRBJ1-6
CASSPSGQGGSPLHF
TGTGCCAGTAGTCCCTCAGGACAGGGGGGTTCACCCCTCCACTTT
>few|TRBV6-1|-|TRBJ1-6
CASSDLGRVGSPLHF
TGTGCCAGCAGTGATCTGGGCAGGGTAGGTTCACCCCTCCACTTT
>-|TRBV9|TRBD1|TRBJ1-1
CASSVGRRGAEAFF
TGTGCCAGCAGCGTCGGGCGCAGGGGGGCTGAAGCTTTCTTT
>-|TRBV9|-|TRBJ2-3
CASSVGVITGPTDTQYF
TGTGCCAGCAGCGTAGGTGTGATCACAGGGCCCACAGATACGCAGTATTTT
>few|TRBV5-6|TRBD2|TRBJ2-1
CASSLVGTSGVLDEQFF
TGTGCCAGCAGCTTGGTGGGGACTAGCGGGGTATTGGATGAGCAGTTCTTC
>once|TRBV3-1/TRBV3-2|-|TRBJ2-1
CASSQASGQGWFF
-
>-|TRBV11-1|-|TRBJ1-1
CASSLSPDGTEAFF
TGTGCCAGCAGCTTGTCGCCAGACGGGACTGAAGCTTTCTTT
>few|TRBV25-1|TRBD1|TRBJ1-6
CASSLAGTGNNSPLHF
TGTGCCAGCAGTTTGGCCGGGACAGGGAATAATTCACCCCTCCACTTT
>-|TRBV4-2|TRBD2|TRBJ2-3
CASSQQRLAGWDTQYF
TGTGCCAGCAGCCAACAACGACTAGCGGGGTGGGATACGCAGTATTTT
>-|TRBV18|-|TRBJ1-1
CASSLPAGMNTEAFF
TGTGCCAGCTCACTTCCCGCGGGTATGAACACTGAAGCTTTCTTT
>-|TRBV9|-|TRBJ2-6
CASSGRSLLGANVLTF
TGTGCCAGCAGCGGCAGATCTCTTCTCGGGGCCAACGTCCTGACTTTC
>-|TRBV9|TRBD1|TRBJ2-7
CASSPDLSVDRGYYEQYF
TGTGCCAGCAGCCCCGACCTGAGTGTGGACAGGGGCTACTACGAGCAGTACTTC
>-|TRBV5-1|-|TRBJ1-2
CASSSSDNYGYTF
TGCGCCAGCAGCTCGAGCGATAACTATGGCTACACCTTC
>-|TRBV18|-|TRBJ1-1
CASSSRESTEAFF
TGTGCCAGCTCATCGCGGGAGTCCACTGAAGCTTTCTTT
>-|TRBV30|TRBD1|TRBJ1-2
CAWKRTGEGGYTF
TGTGCCTGGAAAAGGACAGGGGAGGGTGGCTACACCTTC
>-|TRBV3-1/TRBV3-2|TRBD1|TRBJ1-1
CASSLNHRGLTEAFF
TGTGCCAGCAGCCTTAACCACAGGGGGCTCACTGAAGCTTTCTTT
>-|TRBV2|-|TRBJ1-5
CATSGDSNQPQHF
TGTGCCACCTCAGGGGATAGCAATCAGCCCCAGCATTTT